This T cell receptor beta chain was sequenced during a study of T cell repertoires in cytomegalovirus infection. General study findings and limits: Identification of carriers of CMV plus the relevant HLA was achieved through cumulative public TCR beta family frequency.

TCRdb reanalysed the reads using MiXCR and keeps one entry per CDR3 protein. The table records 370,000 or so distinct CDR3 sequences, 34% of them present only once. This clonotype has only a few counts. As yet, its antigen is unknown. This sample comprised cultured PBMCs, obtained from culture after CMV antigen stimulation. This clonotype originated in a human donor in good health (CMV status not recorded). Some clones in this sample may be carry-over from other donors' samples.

The CDR3 bases are TGTGCCAGTAGAATGAACCGGGGACAGAGGGAAACTAATGAGCAGTTCTTC. Amino acids: CASRMNRGQRETNEQFF. The chain couples TRBV19 to TRBJ2-1; 7 nucleotides line up with TRBD1. This CDR3 has 17 residues. V was clipped by 6 bases and J by 7 bases; unmatched bases: 18. CDR1 and CDR2 from the germline V gene are LNHDA and SQIVND (reference sequence).